This TCR beta chain originates from a study of vaccination effects on CD4 cells after COVID-19. A note on this clone: As yet, its antigen is unknown.

Clones were read by immunoSEQ multiplex PCR, and TCRdb kept only the in-frame ones, dropping some. The sample consists of around 59,000 clones, around four fifths of them appearing once. Expansion of antigen-specific CD4+ T cells with viral peptide pools was carried out by the ViraFEST assay before sequencing. Subsequent to roughly 9 days of culture, CD4+ T cells were isolated. Everyone in the study got two shots of either the BNT162b2 or mRNA-1273 vaccine. Over 1.5 million PBMC per well were cultured with roughly 9 IU/ml IL-2 and approximately 9.1 ug/ml peptides. CDR1 and CDR2 (germline): SQVTM, ANQGSEA. This CDR3 spans 14 amino acids. J was trimmed by 4 bases and V by 5 bases; bases with no gene match: 5. Study findings and constraints: Vaccine- and infection-induced clones showed marked clonal contraction late following vaccination. The study enrolled few convalescent patients and sampled no early post-infection timepoints.

The J gene is TRBJ2-5, the V gene TRBV29-1; 12 positions agree with TRBD1. This sequence originates from a human donor who received a COVID-19 vaccine. The input for sequencing was CD4+ T cells from PBMCs cultured with HCoV-OC43 spike peptides, taken after COVID-19 vaccination. As to subset: HCoV-OC43 spike overlapping peptide pool stimulation. In DNA form, the CDR3 reads TGCAGCGTTACTCCGGGACAGGGGGCAGAGACCCAGTACTTC. Protein sequence: CSVTPGQGAETQYF.